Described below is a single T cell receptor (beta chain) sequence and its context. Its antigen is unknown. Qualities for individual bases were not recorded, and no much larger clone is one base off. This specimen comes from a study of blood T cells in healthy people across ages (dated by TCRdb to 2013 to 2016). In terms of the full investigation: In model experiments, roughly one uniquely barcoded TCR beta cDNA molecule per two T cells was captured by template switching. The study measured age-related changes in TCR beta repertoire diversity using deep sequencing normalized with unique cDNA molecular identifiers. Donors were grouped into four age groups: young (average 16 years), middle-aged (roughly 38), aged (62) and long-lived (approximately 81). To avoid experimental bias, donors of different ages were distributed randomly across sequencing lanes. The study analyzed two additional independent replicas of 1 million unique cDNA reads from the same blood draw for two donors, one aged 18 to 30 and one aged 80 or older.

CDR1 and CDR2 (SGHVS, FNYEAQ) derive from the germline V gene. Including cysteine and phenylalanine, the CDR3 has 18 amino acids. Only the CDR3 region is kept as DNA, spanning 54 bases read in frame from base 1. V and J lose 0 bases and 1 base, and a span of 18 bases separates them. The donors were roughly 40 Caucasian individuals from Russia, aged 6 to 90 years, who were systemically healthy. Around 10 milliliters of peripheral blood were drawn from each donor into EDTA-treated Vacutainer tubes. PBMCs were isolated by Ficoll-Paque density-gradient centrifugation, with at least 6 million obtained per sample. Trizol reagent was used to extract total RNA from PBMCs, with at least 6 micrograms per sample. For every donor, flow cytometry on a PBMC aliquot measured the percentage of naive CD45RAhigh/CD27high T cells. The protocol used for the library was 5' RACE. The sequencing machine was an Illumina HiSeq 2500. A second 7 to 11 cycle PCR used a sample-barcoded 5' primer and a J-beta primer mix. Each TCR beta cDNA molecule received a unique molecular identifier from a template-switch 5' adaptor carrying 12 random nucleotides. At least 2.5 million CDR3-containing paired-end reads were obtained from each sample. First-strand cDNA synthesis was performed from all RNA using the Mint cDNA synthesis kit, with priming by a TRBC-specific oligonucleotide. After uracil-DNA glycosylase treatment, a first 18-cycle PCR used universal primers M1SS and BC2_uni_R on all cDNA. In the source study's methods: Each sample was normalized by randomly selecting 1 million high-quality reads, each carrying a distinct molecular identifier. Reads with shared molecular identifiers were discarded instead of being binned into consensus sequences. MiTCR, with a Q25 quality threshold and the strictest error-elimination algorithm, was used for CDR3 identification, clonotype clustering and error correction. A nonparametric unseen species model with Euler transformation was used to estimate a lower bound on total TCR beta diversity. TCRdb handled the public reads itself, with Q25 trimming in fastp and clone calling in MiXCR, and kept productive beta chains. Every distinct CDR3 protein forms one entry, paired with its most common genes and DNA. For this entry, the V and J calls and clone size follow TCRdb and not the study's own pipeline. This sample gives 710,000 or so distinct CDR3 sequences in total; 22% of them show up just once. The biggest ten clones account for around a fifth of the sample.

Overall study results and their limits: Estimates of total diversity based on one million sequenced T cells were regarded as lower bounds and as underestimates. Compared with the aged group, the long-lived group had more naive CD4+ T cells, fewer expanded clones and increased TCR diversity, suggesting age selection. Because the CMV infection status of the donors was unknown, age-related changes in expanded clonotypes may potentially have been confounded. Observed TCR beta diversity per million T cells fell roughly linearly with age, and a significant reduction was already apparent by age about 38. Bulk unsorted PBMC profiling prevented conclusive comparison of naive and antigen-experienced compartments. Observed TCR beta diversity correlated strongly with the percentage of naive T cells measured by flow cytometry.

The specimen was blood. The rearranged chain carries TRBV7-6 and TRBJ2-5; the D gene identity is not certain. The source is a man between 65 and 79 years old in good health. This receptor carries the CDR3 CASSLANWRGKGQETQYF. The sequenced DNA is TGTGCCAGCAGCTTAGCGAACTGGCGTGGGAAGGGCCAAGAGACCCAGTACTTC.